Each of the 10 T cell receptor beta chains below was sequenced from the same sample in a study of shared clonotypes between healthy human individuals. Selected positively for CCR7 and CD45RO-negative, naive CD8 cells excluded terminally differentiated effector memory CD45RA+ cells. Some clones are missing from TCRdb's copy, which holds only in-frame ones; the method was immunoSEQ multiplex PCR. The sample includes over 800,000 clones, about 92% of them seen just once. Input material: naive CD8+ T cells sorted from blood. The source is a man aged 30 to 39 in good health.

This chain links TRBV13 with TRBJ1-1; D is ambiguous. This CDR3 region has 13 residues. Trimming cost V 2 bases and J 4 bases, with 8 bases left between them. Germline values: CDR1 PRHDT, CDR2 FYEKMQ (reference sequence). The CDR3 DNA reads as TGTGCCAGCAGCTTACGCCGACGCACTGAAGCTTTCTTT. This gives the protein CASSLRRRTEAFF.

The chain couples TRBV28 to TRBJ2-3; D is unclear. V lost 4 bases, J lost 1 base, and 15 bases lay in between. There are 16 residues in the CDR3. From germline, CDR1 is MDHEN and CDR2 SYDVKM. CDR3 DNA sequence: TGTGCCAGCAGTTCCGGTTATAGGTGGGGCACAGATACGCAGTATTTT. As protein: CASSSGYRWGTDTQYF.

The V call is TRBV19, the J call TRBJ2-1; 12 bases align to TRBD2. With V trimmed by 4 bases and J by 7 bases, 11 bases remained unmatched. This CDR3 spans 17 amino acids. The germline CDR1 and CDR2 sequences are LNHDA and SQIVND (reference sequence). CDR3 residues: CASSTTSGSDSRNEQFF. Written as DNA, the CDR3 is TGTGCCAGTAGTACGACTAGCGGGAGTGATTCCAGGAATGAGCAGTTCTTC.

The chain links TRBV25-1 to TRBJ1-4; D unclear. The CDR3 covers 16 residues. V was clipped by 3 bases and J by 7 bases, with 18 bases between them. CDR1 is MGHDK and CDR2 is SYGVNS in the germline V gene. The CDR3 here is CASSDLLGSESEKLFF. CDR3 DNA sequence: TGTGCCAGCAGTGATCTTCTTGGGAGCGAAAGTGAAAAACTGTTTTTT.

This clone turned up a few times. J is TRBJ2-4 and V is TRBV5-4; 10 bases agree with TRBD1. The CDR3 runs to 14 residues. CDR1 SGHNT and CDR2 YYREEE come from the germline V gene (reference sequence). With 0 bases clipped from V and 8 bases from J, the junction kept 2 bases outside the gene matches. CDR3 nucleotide sequence: TGTGCCAGCAGCTTGGGACAGGGGGCGGACATTCAGTACTTC. It specifies CASSLGQGADIQYF.

The chain carries TRBV19 and TRBJ2-5, with D perhaps assigned TRBD1 or TRBD2 (5 bases each). The CDR3 runs to 15 residues. Germline values: CDR1 LNHDA, CDR2 SQIVND (reference sequence). V was cut by 4 bases and J by 4 bases, with 16 bases left in between. The CDR3, as DNA: TGTGCCAGTAGTACCTACCCAGGGAGCGCAGAGACCCAGTACTTC. As protein: CASSTYPGSAETQYF.

This rearrangement joins TRBV10-1 to TRBJ2-1; the D gene is possibly TRBD2 (5 bases). The CDR3 totals 13 residues. Germline CDR1 WNHNN, CDR2 SYGVQD (reference sequence). Trimming took 3 bases from V and 6 from J, leaving 9 bases between them. The CDR3 coding sequence is TGCGCCAGCAGTGATGTAAGCGGCAATGAGCAGTTCTTC. It yields the protein CASSDVSGNEQFF.

This clone was seen just once. The rearrangement links TRBV9 to TRBJ2-1, with D uncertain. Germline V gives CDR1 SGDLS, CDR2 YYNGEE. The V gene lost 0 bases and the J gene lost 1 base, with 8 bases spanning the gap. The CDR3 contains 15 residues. The CDR3 coding sequence is TGTGCCAGCAGCGTAGATTGGGTATCCTACAATGAGCAGTTCTTC. Its protein is CASSVDWVSYNEQFF.

The chain employs TRBV28 and TRBJ2-7; D ambiguous. The CDR3 is 13 residues long. CDR1 is MDHEN and CDR2 is SYDVKM in the germline V gene. V lost 5 bases and J lost 5, with 13 bases in between. The CDR3 reads CASSHRPWDEQYF. The CDR3 bases are TGTGCCAGCAGTCATCGCCCTTGGGACGAGCAGTACTTC.

The rearrangement uses TRBV6-1 and TRBJ2-7, with D unclear. V was pared by 6 bases and J by 3 bases, with 6 bases between. The length of the CDR3 is 11 residues. Germline-derived CDR1 and CDR2 are MNHNS and SASEGT. The CDR3 is CASRGIYEQYF. DNA for the CDR3: TGTGCCAGCAGGGGGATCTACGAGCAGTACTTC.